Below, 29 T cell receptor beta chains from the same sample are listed, as sequenced in a study of blood T cell repertoires in COVID-19. Some clones are missing from TCRdb's copy, which holds only in-frame ones; the method was immunoSEQ multiplex PCR. This sample carries about 300,000 clones, 85% of them seen once, and the ten largest clones take about an eighth. The sequencing sample was made of peripheral blood. These receptors were obtained from a human donor in a cohort sampled during active COVID-19.

The chain uses TRBV6-5 and TRBJ1-3; 7 nucleotides agree with TRBD1. CDR1 MNHEY and CDR2 SVGAGI come from the germline V gene. This CDR3 spans 15 amino acids. V lost 6 bases to trimming and J lost 4 bases; unmatched junction nucleotides: 9. The CDR3 region is CASRKKGAGGNTIYF. The CDR3 bases are TGTGCCAGCAGAAAGAAGGGGGCGGGCGGAAACACCATATATTTT.

This chain links TRBV19 with TRBJ1-1; possible D gene TRBD1, 5 bases. The V gene lost 9 bases and the J gene lost 0 bases, with 17 bases spanning the gap. In germline, CDR1 is LNHDA, CDR2 SQIVND (reference sequence). This CDR3 is 15 amino acids long. CDR3 in amino acids: CASIASGHVNTEAFF. For the CDR3, the DNA is TGTGCCAGCATTGCCTCAGGACATGTGAACACTGAAGCTTTCTTT.

This rearrangement joins TRBV7-8 to TRBJ2-1, with 8 bases fitting TRBD2. CDR1 SGHVS and CDR2 FQNEAQ come from the germline V gene. Trimming cost V 5 bases and J 9 bases; bases outside gene matches: 6. The CDR3 consists of 13 residues. CDR3 region: CASSPGLGVEQFF. In nucleotides, the CDR3 is TGTGCCAGCAGCCCGGGACTAGGGGTTGAGCAGTTCTTC.

The chain links TRBV6-1 to TRBJ1-4; D gene unclear. Germline V gene lookup returns CDR1 MNHNS and CDR2 SASEGT. The CDR3 has 15 residues. The V and J ends lost 0 bases and 4 bases respectively, with 9 bases between them. Here the CDR3 reads CASSEAASYNEKLFF. CDR3 nucleotides: TGTGCCAGCAGTGAAGCTGCGAGTTATAATGAAAAACTGTTTTTT.

The chain couples TRBV2 to TRBJ2-5, with a weak D call TRBD1 (6 bases). Trimming cost V 10 bases and J 5 bases, with 17 bases left between them. The germline V gene has CDR1 SNHLY and CDR2 FYNNEI. This CDR3 contains 13 residues. The CDR3 sequence is CAIKTGQRETQYF. The DNA for the CDR3 is TGTGCCATCAAAACCGGACAGAGGGAGACCCAGTACTTC.

The CDR3 DNA reads as TGTGCCAGCAGTTTCGGGCAGGGGCCCCAGCATTTT. Translating it yields CASSFGQGPQHF. The chain is built from TRBV27 and TRBJ1-5; D may be TRBD1 (5 bases). This CDR3 is 12 amino acids long. V lost 3 bases to trimming and J lost 9 bases, with 9 bases between them. The germline CDR1 and CDR2 sequences are MNHEY and SMNVEV (reference sequence).

The chain uses TRBV19 and TRBJ1-1; 9 bases fit TRBD1. Trimming removed 6 bases from V and 5 bases from J; junction bases left unmatched: 7. Per the germline V gene, CDR1 is LNHDA and CDR2 is SQIVND (reference sequence). There are 14 residues in the CDR3. This chain's CDR3 is CASRRGQGGTEAFF. CDR3 in DNA: TGTGCCAGTAGGCGGGGACAGGGAGGGACTGAAGCTTTCTTT.

This chain connects TRBV5-6 to TRBJ2-3, with D maybe TRBD2 (5 bases). This CDR3 comprises 14 residues. V was cut by 2 bases and J by 6 bases, with 13 bases left in between. Germline V gives CDR1 SGHDT, CDR2 YYEEEE. CDR3 residues: CASSLRTGGDTQYF. The CDR3 bases are TGTGCCAGCAGCTTAAGGACTGGCGGGGATACGCAGTATTTT.

The rearrangement uses TRBV9 and TRBJ1-3; D perhaps matches TRBD1 (6 bases). V was trimmed by 3 bases and J by 0 bases, leaving 10 bases between them. Germline-derived CDR1 and CDR2 are SGDLS and YYNGEE. The CDR3 loop spans 15 amino acids. The CDR3 DNA reads TGTGCCAGCAGCGCCCAAGGGGGCTCTGGAAACACCATATATTTT. Translated, it gives CASSAQGGSGNTIYF.

The V gene is TRBV6-5, the J gene TRBJ1-1, with a possible D match to TRBD1 (5 bases). The CDR3 contains 13 residues. Trimming stripped 6 bases from V and 2 bases from J, with 10 bases between. Germline lookup yields CDR1 MNHEY and CDR2 SVGAGI. DNA of the CDR3: TGTGCCAGCAGCATGACAGAAAACACTGAAGCTTTCTTT. It encodes CASSMTENTEAFF.

The chain is built from TRBV2 and TRBJ2-1, with TRBD2 matching over 10 bases. With 4 bases clipped from V and 4 bases from J, the junction kept 4 bases outside the gene matches. The CDR3 loop spans 15 amino acids. Germline V gene lookup returns CDR1 SNHLY and CDR2 FYNNEI. The CDR3 here is CASSAQLAGYNEQFF. As DNA, the CDR3 is TGTGCCAGCAGTGCCCAACTAGCGGGGTACAATGAGCAGTTCTTC.

The V call is TRBV5-5, the J call TRBJ2-2; the D gene is possibly TRBD2 (7 bases). This CDR3 spans 18 amino acids. V was cut by 5 bases and J by 1 base, with 21 bases left in between. Germline CDR1 and CDR2: SGHKS and YYEKEE (reference sequence). The CDR3 sequence is CASSRNRERGRNTGELFF. In DNA form, the CDR3 reads TGTGCCAGCAGTCGCAACAGGGAGCGCGGGAGGAACACCGGGGAGCTGTTTTTT.

The V and J genes are TRBV7-9 and TRBJ1-2; tentatively, D is TRBD1 (5 bases). The CDR3 totals 15 residues. Germline-derived CDR1 and CDR2 are SEHNR and FQNEAQ (reference sequence). The V end was cut by 7 bases, the J end by 5 bases, with 20 bases between. The CDR3 region is CASTSYSGKGYGYTF. CDR3 DNA: TGTGCCAGCACATCTTACTCCGGAAAGGGGTATGGCTACACCTTC. Full variable domain (remainder filled in from reference TRBV7-9 and TRBJ1-2): DTGVSQNPRHKITKRGQNVTFRCDPISEHNRLYWYRQTLGQGPEFLTYFQNEAQLEKSRLLSDRFSAERPKGSFSTLEIQRTEQGDSAMYLCASTSYSGKGYGYTFGSGTRLTVV.

V is TRBV24-1 and J is TRBJ2-5, with 14 bases lining up with TRBD2. Germline loops: CDR1 KGHDR, CDR2 SFDVKD. Unmatched junction bases numbered 4, after V lost 0 bases and J lost 2 bases. The CDR3 runs to 18 residues. CDR3 sequence reads: CATSDLRGLAGVQETQYF. CDR3 sequence (DNA): TGTGCCACCAGTGATTTGAGGGGACTAGCGGGAGTGCAAGAGACCCAGTACTTC.

The chain joins TRBV29-1 to TRBJ1-3, with 9 bases that match TRBD1. V was pared by 5 bases and J by 3 bases, with 8 bases of the junction left unmatched. The CDR3 extends over 15 amino acids. Germline-derived CDR1 and CDR2 are SQVTM and ANQGSEA. The CDR3 protein is CSVTAPDRGGNTIYF. The CDR3, as DNA: TGCAGCGTTACCGCGCCGGACAGGGGTGGAAACACCATATATTTT. Full variable domain (missing parts from reference TRBV29-1 and TRBJ1-3): SAVISQKPSRDICQRGTSLTIQCQVDSQVTMMFWYRQQPGQSLTLIATANQGSEATYESGFVIDKFPISRPNLTFSTLTVSNMSPEDSSIYLCSVTAPDRGGNTIYFGEGSWLTVV.

The chain has TRBV7-2 and TRBJ2-5; unclear D gene. Trimming removed 3 bases at V and 4 bases at J, with 6 bases between. CDR1 SGHTA and CDR2 FQGNSA come from the germline V gene. This CDR3 has 12 residues. CDR3 sequence: CASSFPGETQYF. The DNA for the CDR3 is TGTGCCAGCAGCTTTCCGGGAGAGACCCAGTACTTC.

The gene calls are TRBV6-5 and TRBJ1-2, with D possibly TRBD1 on 6 matching bases. The CDR3 is made up of 13 amino acids. The V and J ends lost 8 bases and 6 bases respectively, with 16 bases between them. Germline CDR1 MNHEY, CDR2 SVGAGI. The DNA for the CDR3 is TGTGCCAGCCGTCCCCAGGGGCAGGATGGCTACACCTTC. Amino acid sequence: CASRPQGQDGYTF.

The rearrangement joins TRBV5-5 to TRBJ1-6, with 10 bases fitting TRBD1. The CDR3 is 16 amino acids. Trimming removed 4 bases from V and 8 bases from J; junction bases left unmatched: 9. The germline V gene encodes CDR1 SGHKS and CDR2 YYEKEE (reference sequence). The CDR3 bases are TGTGCCAGCAGCCGACTGGGACAGGGGACCGATTCACCCCTCCACTTT. Translated: CASSRLGQGTDSPLHF.

CDR3 sequence reads: CASSDGAGGDIQYF. As DNA, the CDR3 is TGTGCCAGCAGCGACGGGGCGGGAGGGGACATTCAGTACTTC. The rearrangement uses TRBV5-5 and TRBJ2-4; 9 bases agree with TRBD2. Germline values: CDR1 SGHKS, CDR2 YYEKEE (reference sequence). V lost 4 bases, J lost 8 bases, and 7 bases stayed unmatched. This CDR3 comprises 14 residues.

The chain uses TRBV19 and TRBJ1-2; D is ambiguous. V was pared by 7 bases and J by 4 bases, with 19 bases between. CDR3 size: 15 residues. Germline loops: CDR1 LNHDA, CDR2 SQIVND (reference sequence). The CDR3 DNA reads as TGTGCCAGTACCTCGAGTCCCCGGGGTCCCTATGGCTACACCTTC. Its translation is CASTSSPRGPYGYTF.

The chain employs TRBV2 and TRBJ1-2; D may be TRBD1 (6 bases). V lost 1 base, J lost 4 bases, and 7 bases lay in between. The length of the CDR3 is 13 residues. Germline V CDR1 and CDR2: SNHLY, FYNNEI. The CDR3 region has the DNA TGTGCCAGCAGTGAAGGACAGGCCTATGGCTACACCTTC. This translates into CASSEGQAYGYTF.

Only a few counts were recorded for this clone. The chain combines TRBV11-2 with TRBJ2-7, with 8 bases matching TRBD2. Germline V lookup: CDR1 SGHAT, CDR2 FQNNGV. CDR3 length: 15 amino acids. V shed 1 base, J shed 2 bases, and the junction held 4 bases outside the gene matches. The CDR3 protein is CASSLASGGAYEQYF. The CDR3, as DNA: TGTGCCAGCAGCTTAGCCTCGGGGGGGGCCTACGAGCAGTACTTC.

The chain is built from TRBV3-1 (or the pseudogene TRBV3-2) and TRBJ2-7; 7 bases map to TRBD2. V shed 0 bases and J 2 bases; nucleotides not matched to a gene: 7. Germline V gene sequence: CDR1 LGHDT, CDR2 YNNKEL (reference sequence). There are 16 residues in the CDR3. The CDR3 is CASSQECDGGTYEQYF. The CDR3 DNA reads as TGTGCCAGCAGCCAAGAGTGTGACGGGGGGACCTACGAGCAGTACTTC.

The sample holds one count of this clone. Other DNA variants within this sample encode the same CDR3. This CDR3 is CASSVASGYQETQYF. DNA of the CDR3: TGTGCCAGCAGCGTAGCTAGCGGATACCAAGAGACCCAGTACTTC. This sequence joins TRBV9 and TRBJ2-5; 7 nucleotides match TRBD2. The CDR3 totals 15 residues. V shed 0 bases, J shed 0 bases, and the junction held 2 bases outside the gene matches. The V gene's germline CDR1 is SGDLS and CDR2 YYNGEE.

This chain links TRBV12-3 or TRBV12-4 with TRBJ2-2; a possible D gene is TRBD2 (5 bases). V lost 6 bases to trimming and J lost 7 bases, with 9 bases between them. This CDR3 has 12 amino acids. The CDR3 is CASSGGDGELFF. CDR3 DNA sequence: TGTGCCAGCAGCGGAGGTGACGGGGAGCTGTTTTTT.

This clone was observed a handful of times. The chain carries TRBV7-2 and TRBJ2-7; D is ambiguous. The V end was cut by 3 bases, the J end by 2 bases, with 8 bases between. Germline CDR1 and CDR2: SGHTA and FQGNSA. CDR3 length equals 13 residues. DNA of the CDR3: TGTGCCAGCAGCTTGGATGCGGCCTACGAGCAGTACTTC. It is translated as CASSLDAAYEQYF.

This clone was counted a few times. The chain is built from TRBV28 and TRBJ1-5; TRBD1 matches 7 bases. The CDR3 has 14 amino acids. The V and J ends lost 6 bases and 4 bases, in that order; junction bases with no gene match: 6. The germline CDR1 and CDR2 sequences are MDHEN and SYDVKM. Here the CDR3 reads CASRTGQYNQPQHF. DNA of the CDR3: TGTGCCAGCAGGACGGGACAGTATAATCAGCCCCAGCATTTT.

The chain combines TRBV7-2 with TRBJ1-3, with D possibly TRBD1 on 5 matching bases. The ends were cut back, 5 bases at V and 0 bases at J, with 14 bases in the middle. Germline CDR1 reads SGHTA; CDR2 reads FQGNSA. CDR3 length: 16 residues. CDR3 region: CASSPPGLLSGNTIYF. The CDR3 DNA sequence: TGTGCCAGCAGCCCCCCGGGACTCCTCTCTGGAAACACCATATATTTT.

This rearrangement joins TRBV3-1 (or the pseudogene TRBV3-2) to TRBJ2-3, with D possibly being TRBD2 (6 bases). Germline V gene lookup returns CDR1 LGHDT and CDR2 YNNKEL (reference sequence). CDR3 length: 16 amino acids. Trimming pared 1 base from V and 3 bases from J, leaving 14 bases between. The CDR3 DNA reads TGTGCCAGCAGCCAAGCGGCGGGATCGTGGACAGATACGCAGTATTTT. This sequence encodes CASSQAAGSWTDTQYF.